These 5 T cell receptor beta chains originate from one sample sequenced in a study of blood T cell repertoires in COVID-19. The protocol was immunoSEQ multiplex PCR, while the TCRdb copy is restricted to in-frame clones and leaves out a portion. Found here are roughly 190,000 clones, approximately 82% of them singletons; the top ten hold around 5.5%. Sample: PBMCs or T cells enriched from blood (not recorded which). These receptors came from a woman aged 60-75 years with acute COVID-19.

The V call is TRBV7-8, the J call TRBJ2-3, with TRBD2 identical over 16 bases. The CDR3 spans 20 residues. The germline V gene has CDR1 SGHVS and CDR2 FQNEAQ. The trim removed 5 bases at V and 1 base at J, leaving 12 bases unmatched. For the CDR3, the DNA is TGTGCCAGCAGCGTAAAGGGACTAGCGGGAGGGCCATCTGGCACAGATACGCAGTATTTT. Its protein is CASSVKGLAGGPSGTDTQYF.

The V call is TRBV27, the J call TRBJ1-3; D uncertain. This CDR3 has 17 residues. In germline, CDR1 is MNHEY, CDR2 SMNVEV (reference sequence). V was trimmed by 7 bases and J by 0 bases, leaving 19 bases between them. This chain's CDR3 is CASKRAASLSSGNTIYF. CDR3 sequence (DNA): TGTGCCAGCAAGAGGGCAGCTTCTCTTAGCTCTGGAAACACCATATATTTT.

In nucleotides, the CDR3 is TGTGCCAGCAGTTTAGATCGCTGGGGCAGCTCTGGAAACACCATATATTTT. Translation: CASSLDRWGSSGNTIYF. The rearrangement uses TRBV28 and TRBJ1-3; tentative D call: TRBD1 (5 bases). Trimming removed 2 bases from V and 0 bases from J, with 14 bases in between. The CDR3 spans 17 residues. The germline V gene encodes CDR1 MDHEN and CDR2 SYDVKM. Full variable domain (remainder filled in from reference TRBV28 and TRBJ1-3): DVKVTQSSRYLVKRTGEKVFLECVQDMDHENMFWYRQDPGLGLRLIYFSYDVKMKEKGDIPEGYSVSREKKERFSLILESASTNQTSMYLCASSLDRWGSSGNTIYFGEGSWLTVV.

V and J are TRBV30 and TRBJ1-6; the D is unclear. The germline V gene encodes CDR1 GTSNPN and CDR2 SVGIG (reference sequence). Trimming took off 8 bases at V and 0 bases at J, with 17 bases between the two ends. The CDR3 consists of 16 residues. The CDR3 loop reads CALLRPPSSYNSPLHF. CDR3 DNA: TGTGCCCTCCTCAGGCCGCCGAGCTCCTATAATTCACCCCTCCACTTT. The variable domain in full, completed from reference TRBV30 and TRBJ1-6, reads SQTIHQWPATLVQPVGSPLSLECTVEGTSNPNLYWYRQAAGRGLQLLFYSVGIGQISSEVPQNLSASRPQDRQFILSSKKLLLSDSGFYLCALLRPPSSYNSPLHFGNGTRLTVT.

The rearrangement links TRBV6-6 to TRBJ2-7; TRBD2 matches 11 bases. CDR3 length: 15 amino acids. Germline V gene sequence: CDR1 MNHNY, CDR2 SVGAGI (reference sequence). Trimming removed 7 bases from V and 0 bases from J; junction bases left unmatched: 5. CDR3 DNA: TGTGCCAGCACTCCTAGCGGGGGGCCCTCCTACGAGCAGTACGTC. Encoded protein: CASTPSGGPSYEQYV.